The 5 T cell receptor beta chains reported below all come from one sample, sequenced in a study of OX40 agonist ivuxolimab in advanced cancers. Sequencing was performed with immunoSEQ multiplex PCR; in TCRdb, only in-frame clones are kept and a portion is missing. The sample has tens of thousands of clones, just over 85% seen once. Sequenced material: CD4+ or CD8+ T cells sorted from blood, taken in a trial of the OX40 agonist ivuxolimab. All receptors come from an adult with an advanced solid tumor such as melanoma, head and neck, liver or kidney cancer.

The rearrangement uses TRBV5-6 and TRBJ2-2; D ambiguous. The CDR3 is made up of 12 amino acids. Between the trimmed V and J ends, which lost 7 bases and 4 bases, there was a span of 8 bases. Germline V CDR1 and CDR2: SGHDT, YYEEEE. The CDR3: CASGLPTGELFF. The CDR3 region has the DNA TGTGCCAGCGGCCTTCCCACCGGGGAGCTGTTTTTT.

The rearrangement joins TRBV29-1 to TRBJ2-3; either TRBD1 or TRBD2 may fit D (5 bases each). This CDR3 region has 14 residues. The V gene lost 2 bases and the J gene lost 1 base, with 10 bases spanning the gap. Germline CDR1 SQVTM, CDR2 ANQGSEA. This chain's CDR3 is CSVERVGRTDTQYF. The CDR3 coding sequence is TGCAGCGTTGAACGGGTGGGACGCACAGATACGCAGTATTTT.

The chain has TRBV28 and TRBJ1-2; D might be TRBD1 (5 bases). Trimming cost V 5 bases and J 7 bases, with 14 bases left between them. Germline V gene data show CDR1 as MDHEN and CDR2 as SYDVKM. The CDR3 is 13 amino acids. The CDR3 region is CASSLGVGRGYTF. The DNA for the CDR3 is TGTGCCAGCAGTCTAGGGGTGGGGCGTGGCTACACCTTC.

This chain uses TRBV5-1 with TRBJ2-3, with 12 positions matching TRBD2. This CDR3 is 15 amino acids long. Per the germline V gene, CDR1 is SGHRS and CDR2 is YFSETQ. After removal of 4 bases from V and 5 bases from J, the junction contained 5 bases not matched to a gene. CDR3 residues: CASSVRLAGEDTQYF. DNA for the CDR3: TGCGCCAGCAGCGTAAGACTAGCGGGAGAAGATACGCAGTATTTT.

The chain recombines TRBV27 with TRBJ2-1; D is perhaps TRBD2 (6 bases). V was clipped by 4 bases and J by 4 bases, with 11 bases between them. CDR3 length: 14 amino acids. The germline gives CDR1 MNHEY, CDR2 SMNVEV (reference sequence). CDR3 nucleotide sequence: TGTGCCAGCAGTTCCCTAGCGCTGTACAATGAGCAGTTCTTC. Protein product: CASSSLALYNEQFF.